This TCR beta chain stems from a study of tumor-infiltrating lymphocytes in primary liver carcinoma. Study results and caveats: It was in tumors, not blood, that the top-250-clone fraction was significantly higher (p = 0.039).

TCR beta cDNA was made from roughly 450 ng total RNA with a constant-region primer. Libraries for TCR beta were built through three nested multiplex PCR rounds, which together made up a slightly modified ARM-PCR procedure. Rounds one and two of PCR, each of around 11 cycles, were primed with TRBV1-TRBV30 forward primers and a C-beta reverse primer. Using its own MiXCR run on the multiplex PCR reads, TCRdb lists one record per CDR3 protein. The sample holds about 320,000 distinct CDR3 sequences, roughly 60% seen once. Details on this clonotype: The antigen is undetermined.

Blood RNA originated from unsorted whole blood, with germline DNA additionally extracted. The CDR3 runs to 15 residues. Germline V gives CDR1 SGHTA, CDR2 FQGTGA. Trimming left V 3 bases short and J 0 bases short, with 8 bases between. The V and J genes are TRBV7-3 and TRBJ2-2; tentatively, D is TRBD2 (6 bases). Sequenced input: peripheral blood. This receptor was identified in a man between 40 and 49 years old with primary liver carcinoma and hepatitis B virus infection. The CDR3 sequence: CASSFGTPNTGELFF. The DNA for the CDR3 is TGTGCCAGCAGCTTCGGGACTCCGAACACCGGGGAGCTGTTTTTT.